Below, one T cell receptor (beta chain) is given with its context. The antigen remains unidentified. The sample comes from a study of cytomegalovirus exposure and HLA in healthy donors. General study results and limits: In a later analysis, at a false discovery rate of 0.05, roughly 17,000 TCR beta sequences matched HLA alleles.

The CDR3 covers 15 residues. V shed 1 base, J shed 3 bases, and the junction held 2 bases outside the gene matches. The germline V gene encodes CDR1 SEHNR and CDR2 FQNEAQ (reference sequence). Primers for the PCR totalled 60 Vbeta and 13 Jbeta. Using immunoSEQ multiplex PCR, the repertoire was profiled, and TCRdb retains in-frame clones only, with some absent. The table shows roughly 200,000 clones, with nearly 80% occurring only once. The receptor's source is a female donor in good health and CMV-seronegative. V is TRBV7-9 and J is TRBJ2-2; TRBD1 agrees at 7 bases. Specimen: PBMCs. The CDR3 nucleotides read TGTGCCAGCAGCTTAGGCCAGGGGGACACCGGGGAGCTGTTTTTT. Translation: CASSLGQGDTGELFF.